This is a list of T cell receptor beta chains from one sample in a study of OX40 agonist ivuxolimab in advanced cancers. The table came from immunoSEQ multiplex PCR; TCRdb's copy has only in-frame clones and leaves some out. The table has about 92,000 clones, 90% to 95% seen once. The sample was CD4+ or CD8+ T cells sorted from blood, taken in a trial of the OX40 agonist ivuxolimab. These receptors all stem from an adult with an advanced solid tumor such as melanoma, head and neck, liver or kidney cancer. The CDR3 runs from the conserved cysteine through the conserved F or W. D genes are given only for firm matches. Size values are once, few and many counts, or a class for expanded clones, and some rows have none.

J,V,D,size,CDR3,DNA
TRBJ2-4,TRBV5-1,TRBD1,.,CASSLALQGNIQYF,TGCGCCAGCAGCTTGGCCTTACAGGGGAACATTCAGTACTTC
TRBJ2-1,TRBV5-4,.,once,CASSPPRERGNEQFF,TGTGCCAGCAGCCCTCCCCGGGAGCGTGGCAATGAGCAGTTCTTC
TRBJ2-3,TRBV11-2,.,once,CASSPRVGGLSTDTQYF,TGTGCCAGCAGCCCACGGGTTGGCGGGCTTAGCACAGATACGCAGTATTTT
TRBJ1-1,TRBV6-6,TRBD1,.,CASRSQGEGEAFF,TGTGCCAGCAGGTCACAGGGGGAAGGTGAAGCTTTCTTT
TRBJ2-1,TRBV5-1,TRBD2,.,CASSNTAGVSYNEQFF,TGCGCCAGCAGCAATACAGCGGGAGTCTCCTACAATGAGCAGTTCTTC
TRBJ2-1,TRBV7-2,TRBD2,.,CASSLASSGGVNEQFF,TGTGCCAGCAGCTTAGCGTCTAGCGGGGGGGTAAATGAGCAGTTCTTC
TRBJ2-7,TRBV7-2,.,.,CASSLENRRGYYEQYF,TGTGCCAGCAGCTTAGAGAACAGGCGGGGATACTACGAGCAGTACTTC
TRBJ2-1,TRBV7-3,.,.,CASSLDEGEQFF,TGTGCCAGCAGCTTAGATGAAGGTGAGCAGTTCTTC
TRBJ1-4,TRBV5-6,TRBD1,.,CASSFLTGGYNEKLFF,TGTGCCAGCAGCTTTTTAACAGGGGGATATAATGAAAAACTGTTTTTT
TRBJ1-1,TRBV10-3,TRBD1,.,CAISSGQGTEAFF,TGTGCCATCAGCTCAGGACAGGGGACTGAAGCTTTCTTT
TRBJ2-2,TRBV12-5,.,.,CASGLVQGIRTGELFF,TGTGCTAGTGGTTTGGTACAGGGAATTCGCACCGGGGAGCTGTTTTTT
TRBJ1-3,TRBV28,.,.,CASSLGGSGNTIYF,TGTGCCAGCAGTCTAGGGGGTTCTGGAAACACCATATATTTT
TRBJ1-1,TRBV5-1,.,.,CASSLAIGDEGAFF,TGCGCCAGCAGCTTGGCCATCGGTGATGAAGGAGCTTTCTTT
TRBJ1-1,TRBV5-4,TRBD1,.,CASSLGQGSGTEAFF,TGTGCCAGCAGCTTGGGACAGGGGTCAGGAACTGAAGCTTTCTTT
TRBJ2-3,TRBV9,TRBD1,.,CASSVGTGRDTQYF,TGTGCCAGCAGCGTCGGGACAGGCCGCGATACGCAGTATTTT
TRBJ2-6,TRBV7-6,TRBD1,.,CASSRQGSGANVLTF,TGTGCCAGCAGCCGACAGGGCTCTGGGGCCAACGTCCTGACTTTC
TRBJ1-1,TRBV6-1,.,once,CASRGLNTEAFF,TGTGCCAGCAGGGGATTGAACACTGAAGCTTTCTTT
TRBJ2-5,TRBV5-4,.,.,CASSFIAYQETQYF,TGTGCCAGCAGCTTTATCGCGTACCAAGAGACCCAGTACTTC
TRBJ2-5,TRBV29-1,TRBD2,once,CSVRGGPGETQYF,TGCAGCGTTAGGGGAGGGCCGGGAGAGACCCAGTACTTC
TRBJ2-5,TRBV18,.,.,CASSPDRYQETQYF,TGTGCCAGCTCACCAGACAGGTACCAAGAGACCCAGTACTTC
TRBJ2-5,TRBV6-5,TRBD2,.,CASSYSRAGGWETQYF,TGTGCCAGCAGTTACTCGAGAGCGGGAGGGTGGGAGACCCAGTACTTC
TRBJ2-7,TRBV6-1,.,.,CASSGLYEQYF,TGTGCCAGCAGTGGCCTCTACGAGCAGTACTTC
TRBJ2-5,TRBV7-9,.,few,CASSSGTLARDFQETQYF,TGTGCCAGCAGCTCCGGGACGCTAGCGAGGGACTTTCAAGAGACCCAGTACTTC
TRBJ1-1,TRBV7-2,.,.,CASSVHQGNTEAFF,TGTGCCAGCAGCGTCCACCAAGGGAACACTGAAGCTTTCTTT
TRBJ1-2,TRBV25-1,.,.,CASSEVLPLRGYTF,TGTGCCAGCAGTGAGGTGCTGCCCCTCCGTGGCTACACCTTC
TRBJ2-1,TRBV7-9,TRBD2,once,CASSLLLAGRSLNNEQFF,TGTGCCAGCAGCTTATTACTAGCGGGGAGATCCTTAAACAATGAGCAGTTCTTC
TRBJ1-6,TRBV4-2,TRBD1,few,CASSQERTGHSPLHF,TGTGCCAGCAGCCAAGAAAGGACAGGGCATTCACCCCTCCACTTT
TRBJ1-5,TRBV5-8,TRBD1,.,CASSLGWRGLQPQHF,TGTGCCAGCAGCTTGGGTTGGAGGGGGCTTCAGCCCCAGCATTTT
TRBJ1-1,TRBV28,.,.,CASRVGAYTEAFF,TGTGCCAGCCGCGTAGGAGCGTACACTGAAGCTTTCTTT
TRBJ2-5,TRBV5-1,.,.,CASSLVLGGQETQYF,TGCGCCAGCAGCTTGGTTTTAGGGGGGCAAGAGACCCAGTACTTC
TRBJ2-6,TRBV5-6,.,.,CASSLSQTGANVLTF,TGTGCCAGCAGCTTGTCCCAAACTGGGGCCAACGTCCTGACTTTC
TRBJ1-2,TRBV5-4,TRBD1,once,CASSLGQGGTNYGYTF,TGTGCCAGCAGCCTGGGACAGGGGGGGACTAACTATGGCTACACCTTC
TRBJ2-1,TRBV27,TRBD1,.,CASSRRQGTSSYNEQFF,TGTGCCAGCAGCCGTCGACAGGGGACGAGCTCCTACAATGAGCAGTTCTTC
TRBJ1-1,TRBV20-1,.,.,CSALLHTEAFF,TGCAGTGCCCTACTCCACACTGAAGCTTTCTTT
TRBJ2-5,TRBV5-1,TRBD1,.,CASSLEGTGREETQYF,TGCGCCAGCAGCTTGGAAGGGACAGGGAGAGAAGAGACCCAGTACTTC
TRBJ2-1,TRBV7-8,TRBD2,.,CASSLALWIAGGLDEQFF,TGTGCCAGCAGCTTAGCGCTTTGGATAGCGGGAGGGCTCGATGAGCAGTTCTTC
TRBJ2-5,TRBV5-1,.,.,CASSWGPGQETQYF,TGCGCCAGCAGCTGGGGGCCCGGTCAAGAGACCCAGTACTTC
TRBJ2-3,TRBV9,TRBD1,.,CASSVVGQGYTDTQYF,TGTGCCAGCAGCGTGGTGGGACAGGGATACACAGATACGCAGTATTTT
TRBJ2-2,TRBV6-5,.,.,CASSSRTFLTGELFF,TGTGCCAGCAGTTCTCGGACTTTCCTCACCGGGGAGCTGTTTTTT
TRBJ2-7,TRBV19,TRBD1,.,CAVRDRGSYEQYF,TGTGCCGTGCGGGACAGGGGATCGTACGAGCAGTACTTC
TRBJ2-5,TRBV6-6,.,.,CASTNLETQYF,TGTGCCAGCACGAACCTGGAGACCCAGTACTTC
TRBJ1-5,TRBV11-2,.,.,CASSEENSGQPQHF,TGTGCCAGCAGTGAGGAGAACTCGGGTCAGCCCCAGCATTTT
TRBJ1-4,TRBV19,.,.,CASKRTFATNEKLFF,TGTGCCAGTAAAAGGACGTTCGCAACTAATGAAAAACTGTTTTTT
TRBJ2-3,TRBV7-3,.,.,CASSFSGTDTQYF,TGTGCCAGCAGCTTTAGCGGCACAGATACGCAGTATTTT
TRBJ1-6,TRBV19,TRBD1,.,CASSRTGEHSPLHF,TGTGCCAGTAGTCGGACAGGGGAACATTCACCCCTCCACTTT
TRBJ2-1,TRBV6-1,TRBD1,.,CASSGDPGQGFF,TGTGCCAGCAGTGGAGATCCGGGACAGGGATTCTTC